Listed below are T cell receptor beta chains from one sample, sequenced in a study of Graves' ophthalmopathy and Graves' hyperthyroidism. TCRdb passed the multiplex PCR reads through MiXCR, listing each CDR3 protein once. The table has 150,000 to 200,000 distinct CDR3 sequences, approximately 38% seen once. Sequenced sample: peripheral blood. Source of these receptors: a woman aged 40-49 years with Graves' ophthalmopathy. CDR3s include the opening cysteine and the closing phenylalanine or tryptophan. A D gene is named only where the DNA matches it firmly. Not every row has a clone size; where given, it reads once, few, many or a size class.

>-|12|TRBV6-1|TRBD1|TRBJ1-2
TGTGCCACCAGGGGCAGGGGGCGAGGCTACACCTTC
CATRGRGRGYTF
>many|13|TRBV7-9|-|TRBJ1-1
TGTGCCAGCAGCCGTCTTGGGGGCACTGGAGCTTTCTTT
CASSRLGGTGAFF
>-|14|TRBV28|TRBD1|TRBJ1-1
TGTGCCAGCAGACGGACAGGGGGCGGGTCTGAAGCTTTCTTT
CASRRTGGGSEAFF
>-|15|TRBV6-5|TRBD1|TRBJ2-7
TGTGCCAGCAGTTCGGACAGGGGGGGCACTTACGAGCAGTACTTC
CASSSDRGGTYEQYF
>many|14|TRBV6-1|-|TRBJ2-7
TGTGCCAGCAGTGAACGGAAGGGACCCTACGAGCAGTACTTC
CASSERKGPYEQYF
>many|15|TRBV20-1|TRBD2|TRBJ2-5
TGCAGTGCTACAAGCGGGGGGGGAAACAGAGAGACCCAGTACTTC
CSATSGGGNRETQYF
>many|12|TRBV28|-|TRBJ1-2
TGTGCCAGCAGTTTTAGGGGGACTGGCTACACCTTC
CASSFRGTGYTF
>many|14|TRBV27|-|TRBJ2-5
TGTGCCAGCAGTCCCCAGACAGGCGGTGAGACCCAGTACTTC
CASSPQTGGETQYF
>many|13|TRBV6-5|TRBD1|TRBJ2-7
TGTGCCACCTACGGGACAGGGGTCTACGAGCAGTACTTC
CATYGTGVYEQYF
>-|13|TRBV12-3/TRBV12-4|TRBD2|TRBJ2-1
TGTGCCAGCAGCCTACGGACTAGCGGCGAGCAGTTCTTC
CASSLRTSGEQFF
>many|15|TRBV7-9|-|TRBJ2-2
TGTGCCAGCAGCTTAGCGCTGTATTACACCGGGGAGCTGTTTTTT
CASSLALYYTGELFF
>-|14|TRBV10-2|-|TRBJ1-2
TGCGCCAGCAGACCGTCGTCAGCTAACTATGGCTACACCTTC
CASRPSSANYGYTF
>many|10|TRBV12-3/TRBV12-4|-|TRBJ2-2
TGTGCCAGCAGTCAGGGGGAGCTGTTTTTT
CASSQGELFF
>many|11|TRBV20-1|-|TRBJ2-7
TGCAGTGCTAACAGGGATTACGAGCAGTACTTC
CSANRDYEQYF
>many|14|TRBV5-6|TRBD2|TRBJ2-5
TGTGCCAGCAGCCAAACTAGCGGGTTAGAGACCCAGTACTTC
CASSQTSGLETQYF
>many|14|TRBV10-3|TRBD1|TRBJ2-7
TGTGCCATCAGTGCGGACAGGTCTGGCTACGAGCAGTACTTC
CAISADRSGYEQYF
>many|14|TRBV6-1|-|TRBJ1-2
TGTGCCAGCAGTGCACCGACAGGAAACTATGGCTGCACCTTC
CASSAPTGNYGCTF
>many|16|TRBV6-2/TRBV6-3|TRBD2|TRBJ2-5
TGTGCCAGCAGTACGCGACCGGGACTACCAGGGGAGACCCAGTACTTC
CASSTRPGLPGETQYF
>-|15|TRBV4-2|TRBD2|TRBJ2-7
TGTGCCAGCAGCCAAGAGGCGGGAGGGCCCCTCGAGCAGTACTTC
CASSQEAGGPLEQYF
>-|15|TRBV28|-|TRBJ1-1
TGTGCCAGCAGTGTTTCGTCAGCTATGAACACTGAAGCTTTCTTT
CASSVSSAMNTEAFF
>-|15|TRBV6-1|-|TRBJ1-5
TGTGCCAGCAGGGCGACAGGTTATAGCAATCAGCCCCAGCATTTT
CASRATGYSNQPQHF
>many|9|TRBV20-1|-|TRBJ2-5
TGCAGTGCTAAAGAGACCCAGTACTTC
CSAKETQYF
>few|15|TRBV6-1|TRBD2|TRBJ2-2
TGTGCCAGCAGTGGCGGGAGTGTGTATGGCGGGGAGCTGTTTTTT
CASSGGSVYGGELFF
>many|13|TRBV4-1|-|TRBJ2-7
TGCGCCAGCAGCCAGAGAGGGGGTTACGAGCAGTACTTC
CASSQRGGYEQYF
>once|15|TRBV7-9|TRBD1|TRBJ2-6
TGTGCCAGCAGCTTGCAGGGGGTAGGGGCCAACGTCCTGACTTTC
CASSLQGVGANVLTF
>-|16|TRBV28|-|TRBJ1-5
TGTGCCAGCAGTTCCACAGATGGATATAGCAATCAGCCCCAGCATTTT
CASSSTDGYSNQPQHF
>-|16|TRBV6-1|TRBD1|TRBJ1-6
TGTGCCAGCAGGAAGTACCCGACAGGGGAAAGCTCACCCCTCCACTTT
CASRKYPTGESSPLHF
>many|15|TRBV6-5|TRBD1|TRBJ1-5
TGTGCCAGCAGTAATACAGGGGTACCCAATCAGCCCCAGCATTTT
CASSNTGVPNQPQHF
>many|13|TRBV28|-|TRBJ2-4
TGTGCCAGCAGTTTTCTAGCCAAAAACATTCAGTACTTC
CASSFLAKNIQYF
>many|14|TRBV11-2|-|TRBJ1-2
TGTGCCAGCAGCTTAGGTGCATCATGGTATGGCTACACCTTC
CASSLGASWYGYTF
>many|14|TRBV3-1|TRBD1|TRBJ1-1
TGTGCCAGCAGCCGACAGGGGGCGAACACTGAAGCTTTCTTT
CASSRQGANTEAFF
>many|13|TRBV7-2|-|TRBJ1-5
TGTGCCAGCAGCGCCGTTGGCAATCAGCCCCAGCATTTT
CASSAVGNQPQHF
>few|14|TRBV6-5|-|TRBJ2-7
TGTGCCAGCAGTTATTCTAGGACAGCCTACGAGCAGTACTTC
CASSYSRTAYEQYF
>many|16|TRBV11-2|TRBD1|TRBJ2-7
TGTGCCAGCAGCTTAGGCGTATCGGGACAGGGTTACGAGCAGTACTTC
CASSLGVSGQGYEQYF
>-|14|TRBV19|-|TRBJ1-2
TGTGCCAGTAGTATAGGTACAGCCGCCTATGGCTACACCTTC
CASSIGTAAYGYTF
>-|13|TRBV27|-|TRBJ1-2
TGTGCCAGCAGTTTGGCAGTAAATGATGGCTACACCTTC
CASSLAVNDGYTF
>-|12|TRBV12-3/TRBV12-4|-|TRBJ2-7
TGTGCCAGCAGTTTGTTGCGGAGCGAGCAGTACTTC
CASSLLRSEQYF
>many|14|TRBV18|-|TRBJ1-2
TGTGCCAGCAGACGGGACTCCGAGGGCCATGGCTACACCTTC
CASRRDSEGHGYTF
>few|11|TRBV12-3/TRBV12-4|-|TRBJ1-2
TGTGCCAGCGGGGACCACTATGGCTACACCTTC
CASGDHYGYTF
>-|16|TRBV5-1|TRBD1|TRBJ2-7
TGCGCCAGCAGCTTGGGGGGACAGGCCGCGGGCTACGAGCAGTACTTC
CASSLGGQAAGYEQYF
>many|15|TRBV5-1|-|TRBJ1-1
TGCGCCAGCAGCGTAAGGGACGGAATGAACACTGAAGCTTTCTTT
CASSVRDGMNTEAFF
>-|15|TRBV28|-|TRBJ1-5
TGTGCCAGCAGTTTATCCAGTGTAGTTAATCAGCCCCAGCATTTT
CASSLSSVVNQPQHF
>many|13|TRBV29-1|-|TRBJ2-4
TGCAGCGTGAGTGAGATAGCCAAAAACATTCAGTACTTC
CSVSEIAKNIQYF
>-|14|TRBV6-2/TRBV6-3|TRBD1|TRBJ1-1
TGTGCCAGCAGGAGCGACAGGGTCGGCACTGAAGCTTTCTTT
CASRSDRVGTEAFF
>many|13|TRBV28|-|TRBJ1-1
TGTGCCAGCAGTTTCTCCGGGGACTCTGAAGCTTTCTTT
CASSFSGDSEAFF
>-|13|TRBV29-1|-|TRBJ2-7
TGCAGCGTTGAAGACGGGACCCACTACGAGCAGTACTTC
CSVEDGTHYEQYF
>many|14|TRBV7-2|-|TRBJ2-1
TGTGCCAGCAGCTTAATTACAGGCGGCCATGAGCAGTTCTTC
CASSLITGGHEQFF
>many|14|TRBV6-1|TRBD2|TRBJ2-7
TGTGCCAGCAGTGTTAGCGGGAGGGACGACGAGCAGTACTTC
CASSVSGRDDEQYF
>many|15|TRBV12-3/TRBV12-4|-|TRBJ1-2
TGTGCCAGCAGTTATTGGGGGGGGATAAACTATGGCTACACCTTC
CASSYWGGINYGYTF
>-|15|TRBV6-1|-|TRBJ1-1
TGTGCCAGCAAAATATTGGGGCCCGGAGTCCCTGAAGCTTTCTTT
CASKILGPGVPEAFF
>many|14|TRBV7-2|-|TRBJ1-2
TGTGCCAGCAGCTTAGATAGGGTCAACTATGGCTACACCTTC
CASSLDRVNYGYTF
>many|13|TRBV7-2|-|TRBJ1-1
TGTGCCAGCACACCCGGAACAGGGACTGAAGCTTTCTTT
CASTPGTGTEAFF
>many|13|TRBV12-3/TRBV12-4|-|TRBJ1-6
TGTGCCAGCAGTAGAAACACTGATTCACCCCTCCACTTT
CASSRNTDSPLHF
>-|18|TRBV6-2/TRBV6-3|TRBD2|TRBJ2-7
TGTGCCAGCAGTACCAACTTGAGGGCGACTAGCGGGAGGGTCGAGCAGTACTTC
CASSTNLRATSGRVEQYF
>few|15|TRBV5-5|-|TRBJ2-7
TGTGCCAGCAGCCTACCGAGCGGGCGAGCCTACGAGCAGTACTTC
CASSLPSGRAYEQYF
>many|14|TRBV6-1|-|TRBJ1-2
TGTGCCAGCAGGATGGACACGGGCGGCTATGGCTACACCTTC
CASRMDTGGYGYTF